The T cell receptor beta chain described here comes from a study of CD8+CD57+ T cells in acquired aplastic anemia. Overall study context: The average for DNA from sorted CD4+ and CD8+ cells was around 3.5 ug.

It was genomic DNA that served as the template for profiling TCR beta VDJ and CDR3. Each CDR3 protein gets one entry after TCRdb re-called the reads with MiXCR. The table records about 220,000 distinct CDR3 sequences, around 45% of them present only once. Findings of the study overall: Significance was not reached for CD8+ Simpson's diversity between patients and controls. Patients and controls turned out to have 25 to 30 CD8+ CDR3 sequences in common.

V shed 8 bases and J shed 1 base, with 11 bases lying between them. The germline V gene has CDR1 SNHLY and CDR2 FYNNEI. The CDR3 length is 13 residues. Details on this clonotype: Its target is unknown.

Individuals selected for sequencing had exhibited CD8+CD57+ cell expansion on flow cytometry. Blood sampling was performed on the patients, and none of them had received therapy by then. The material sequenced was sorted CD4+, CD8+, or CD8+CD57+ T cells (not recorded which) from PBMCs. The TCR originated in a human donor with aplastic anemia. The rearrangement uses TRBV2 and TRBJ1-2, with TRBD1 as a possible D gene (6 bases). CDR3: CASVGGSNYGYTF. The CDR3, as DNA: TGTGCCAGCGTTGGGGGCAGTAACTATGGCTACACCTTC.